This TCR beta chain is drawn from a study of control samples from healthy donors and cancer patients. Repertoires were generated with immunoSEQ multiplex PCR, while TCRdb's copy carries only in-frame clones and drops some. The sample consists of about 120,000 clones, around 89% of them appearing once. J gave up 1 base and V 6 bases, and 3 bases lay outside the gene matches. The CDR3 loop spans 14 amino acids. Germline lookup yields CDR1 KGHSH and CDR2 LQKENI. This rearrangement joins TRBV18 to TRBJ2-5, with TRBD2 identical over 9 bases. The clonotype was recovered from a woman in her forties or fifties with colorectal cancer. Specimen: PBMCs. In DNA form, the CDR3 reads TGTGCCAGCTCCCCGACTAGCGGCCAAGAGACCCAGTACTTC. This codes for CASSPTSGQETQYF. The entire variable domain, with the rest obtained from reference TRBV18 and TRBJ2-5, is as follows: NAGVMQNPRHLVRRRGQEARLRCSPMKGHSHVYWYRQLPEEGLKFMVYLQKENIIDESGMPKERFSAEFPKEGPSILRIQQVVRGDSAAYFCASSPTSGQETQYFGPGTRLLVL.